This TCR beta chain was captured by sequencing in a study of PD-1 blockade in mismatch repair-deficient tumors. Study as a whole: Patients had about a dozen mismatch repair-deficient cancer types and were previously treated and progressing.

Mismatch repair deficiency was confirmed in all patients, by PCR or immunohistochemistry. TCRs were sequenced from three patients responding to pembrolizumab. Notes on the study in general: After pembrolizumab, tumor-resident clones rose rapidly, then generally contracted before radiologic responses.

Germline CDR1 reads MNHEY; CDR2 reads SMNVEV (reference sequence). Trimming removed 5 bases from V and 5 bases from J; junction bases left unmatched: 11. This CDR3 is built from 16 residues. To note about this clone: The antigen is undetermined.

The repertoire was sequenced with immunoSEQ multiplex PCR; TCRdb's copy has only in-frame clones and lacks some. Of about 63,000 clones in the sample, about 91% were seen once. The chain is built from TRBV27 and TRBJ2-5; 10 positions match TRBD2. The sample here was peripheral blood, taken 52 weeks after starting pembrolizumab. The sequence was obtained from an adult with mismatch repair-deficient cancer. The CDR3 protein is CASSTSGRARWETQYF. CDR3 DNA sequence: TGTGCCAGCAGTACAAGCGGGAGGGCCCGATGGGAGACCCAGTACTTC.